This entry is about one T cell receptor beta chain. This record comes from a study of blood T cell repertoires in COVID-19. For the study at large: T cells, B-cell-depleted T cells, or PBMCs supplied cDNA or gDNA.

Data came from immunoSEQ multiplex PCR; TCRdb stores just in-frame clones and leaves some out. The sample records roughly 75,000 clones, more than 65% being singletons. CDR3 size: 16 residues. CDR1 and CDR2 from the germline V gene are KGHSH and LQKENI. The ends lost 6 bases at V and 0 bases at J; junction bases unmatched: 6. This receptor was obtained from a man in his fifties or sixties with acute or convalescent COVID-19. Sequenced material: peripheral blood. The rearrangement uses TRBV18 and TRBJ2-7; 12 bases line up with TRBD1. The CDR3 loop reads CASSGQGAGSSYEQYF. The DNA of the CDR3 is TGTGCCAGCTCGGGACAGGGGGCAGGGAGCTCCTACGAGCAGTACTTC.